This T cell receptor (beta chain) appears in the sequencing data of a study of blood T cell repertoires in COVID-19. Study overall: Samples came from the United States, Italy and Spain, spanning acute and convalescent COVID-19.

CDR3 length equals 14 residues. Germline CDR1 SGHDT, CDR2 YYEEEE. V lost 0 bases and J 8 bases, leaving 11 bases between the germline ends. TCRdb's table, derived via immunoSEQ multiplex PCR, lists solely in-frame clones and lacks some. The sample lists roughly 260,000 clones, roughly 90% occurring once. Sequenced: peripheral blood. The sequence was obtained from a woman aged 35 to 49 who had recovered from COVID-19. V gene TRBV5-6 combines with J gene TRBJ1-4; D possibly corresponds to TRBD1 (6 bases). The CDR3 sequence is CASSLGQGREKLFF. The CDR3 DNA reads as TGTGCCAGCAGCTTGGGGCAGGGGCGGGAAAAACTGTTTTTT. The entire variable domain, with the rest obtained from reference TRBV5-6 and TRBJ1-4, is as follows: DAGVTQSPTHLIKTRGQQVTLRCSPKSGHDTVSWYQQALGQGPQFIFQYYEEEERQRGNFPDRFSGHQFPNYSSELNVNALLLGDSALYLCASSLGQGREKLFFGSGTQLSVL.